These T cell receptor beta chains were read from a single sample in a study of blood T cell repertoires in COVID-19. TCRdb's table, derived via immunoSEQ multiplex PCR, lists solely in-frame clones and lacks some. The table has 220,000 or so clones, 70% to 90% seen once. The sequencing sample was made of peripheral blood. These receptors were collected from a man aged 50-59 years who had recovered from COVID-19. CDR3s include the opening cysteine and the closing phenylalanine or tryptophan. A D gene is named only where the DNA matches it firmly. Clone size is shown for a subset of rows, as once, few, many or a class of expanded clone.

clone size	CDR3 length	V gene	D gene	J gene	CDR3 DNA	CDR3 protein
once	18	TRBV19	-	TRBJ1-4	TGTGCCAGTAGTATAGTGTCAGGATTTTTCGCAACTAATGAAAAACTGTTTTTT	CASSIVSGFFATNEKLFF
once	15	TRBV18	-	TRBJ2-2	TGTGCCAGCTCACCTCCGACTCCAATAGCGGGGGAGCTGTTTTTT	CASSPPTPIAGELFF
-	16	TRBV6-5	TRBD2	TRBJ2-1	TGTGCCAGCAGTTACTCGAGCGGGGGGGCCTACAATGAGCAGTTCTTC	CASSYSSGGAYNEQFF
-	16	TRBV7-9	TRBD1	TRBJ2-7	TGTGCCAGCAGCACCAGACAGGGGACAAGTACCTACGAGCAGTACTTC	CASSTRQGTSTYEQYF
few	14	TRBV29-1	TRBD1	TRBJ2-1	TGCAGCGTTGTGGGGACAGGGGTTAACAATGAGCAGTTCTTC	CSVVGTGVNNEQFF
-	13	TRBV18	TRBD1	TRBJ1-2	TGTGCCAGCTCACGAGGGGGCGACTATGGCTACACCTTC	CASSRGGDYGYTF
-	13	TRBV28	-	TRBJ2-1	TGTGCCAGCAGTTTAATCCAAGCGGATGAGCAGTTCTTC	CASSLIQADEQFF
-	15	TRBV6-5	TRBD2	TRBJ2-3	TGTGCCAGCAGTTACAACCCGGGAGGATTGGATACGCAGTATTTT	CASSYNPGGLDTQYF
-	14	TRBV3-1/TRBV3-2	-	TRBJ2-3	TGTGCCAGCAGCCTTAACCGGGGCACAGATACGCAGTATTTT	CASSLNRGTDTQYF
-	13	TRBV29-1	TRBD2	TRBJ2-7	TGCAGCGTTGTGATAGCGGGGTCCTACGAGCAGTACTTC	CSVVIAGSYEQYF
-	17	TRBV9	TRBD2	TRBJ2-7	TGTGCCAGCAGCGTAGGGGGGACTAGCGGGAGCTCCTACGAGCAGTACTTC	CASSVGGTSGSSYEQYF
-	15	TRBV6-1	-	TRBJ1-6	TGTGCCAGCAGTGAAAGGGGTTCCTATAATTCACCCCTCCACTTT	CASSERGSYNSPLHF
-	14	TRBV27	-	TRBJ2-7	TGTGCCAGCAGTTCCCGAGGTGGCCACTACGAGCAGTACTTC	CASSSRGGHYEQYF
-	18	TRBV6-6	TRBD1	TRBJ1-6	TGTGCCAGCAGCCGACAGGGGAACACTGGTAATGGGGGTTCACCCCTCCACTTT	CASSRQGNTGNGGSPLHF
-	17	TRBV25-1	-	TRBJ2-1	TGTGCCAGCAGTGAATGGTCCAGCGGGCCACTCTACAATGAGCAGTTCTTC	CASSEWSSGPLYNEQFF
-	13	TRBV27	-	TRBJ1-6	TGTGCCAGCAGTCCCGAGTATAATTCACCCCTCCACTTT	CASSPEYNSPLHF
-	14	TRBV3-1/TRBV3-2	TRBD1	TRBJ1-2	TGTGCCAGCAGCCAAGTATGGACAGGGAACGGCTACACCTTC	CASSQVWTGNGYTF
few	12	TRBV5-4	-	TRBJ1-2	TGTGCCAGCGGACTGCTAAACTATGGCTACACCTTC	CASGLLNYGYTF
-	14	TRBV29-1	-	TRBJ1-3	TGCAGCGGCTTAGACAGGACACGAGGAAACACCATATATTTT	CSGLDRTRGNTIYF
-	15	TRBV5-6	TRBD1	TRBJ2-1	TGTGCCAGCAGCCCGACAGGGGGGTACTACAATGAGCAGTTCTTC	CASSPTGGYYNEQFF
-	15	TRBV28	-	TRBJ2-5	TGTGCCAGCAGCAGCTACGTACAGGGTCGGGAGACCCAGTACTTC	CASSSYVQGRETQYF
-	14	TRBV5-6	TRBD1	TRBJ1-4	TGTGCCAGCAGCGGAACAGGGGTAGGGGAAAAACTGTTTTTT	CASSGTGVGEKLFF
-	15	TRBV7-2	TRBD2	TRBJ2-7	TGTGCCAGCACCCCCGGGGGGGCGGGAACCTACGAGCAGTACTTC	CASTPGGAGTYEQYF
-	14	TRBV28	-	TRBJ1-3	TGTGCCAGCAGTTTATTGAGGGGGGGAAACACCATATATTTT	CASSLLRGGNTIYF
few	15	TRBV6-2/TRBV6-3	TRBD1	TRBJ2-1	TGTGCCAGCAGCAAGACAGGGGGGGGCCGGGATGAGCAGTTCTTC	CASSKTGGGRDEQFF
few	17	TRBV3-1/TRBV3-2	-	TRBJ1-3	TGTGCCAGCAGCCAAGTTTGGGGGCAGAGCTCTGGAAACACCATATATTTT	CASSQVWGQSSGNTIYF
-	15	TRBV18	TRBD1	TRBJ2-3	TGTGCCAGCTCACTCATGACAGGGAGCACAGATACGCAGTATTTT	CASSLMTGSTDTQYF
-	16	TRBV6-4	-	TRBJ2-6	TGTGCCAGCAGTGAATGGGGGCCGCCTGGGGCCAACGTCCTGACTTTC	CASSEWGPPGANVLTF
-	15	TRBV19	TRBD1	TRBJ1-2	TGTGCCAGTATGGCCGGACAGGGACTCAGCTATGGCTACACCTTC	CASMAGQGLSYGYTF
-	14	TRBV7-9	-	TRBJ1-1	TGTGCCAGCAGCCTGACAGCGACGAACACTGAAGCTTTCTTT	CASSLTATNTEAFF
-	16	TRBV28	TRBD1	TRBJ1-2	TGTGCCAGCAGTCAAGTTTCTGGGACAGCTAACTATGGCTACACCTTC	CASSQVSGTANYGYTF
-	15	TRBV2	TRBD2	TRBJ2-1	TGTGCCAGCAGTGATAAAACTAGCGGGTACAATGAGCAGTTCTTC	CASSDKTSGYNEQFF
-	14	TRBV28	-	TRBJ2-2	TGTGCCGGCCAGGGATGGTCGCCCACCGGGGAGCTGTTTTTT	CAGQGWSPTGELFF
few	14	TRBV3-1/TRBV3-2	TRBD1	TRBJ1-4	TGTGCCAGCAGCCACAGGGGGTCTAATGAAAAACTGTTTTTT	CASSHRGSNEKLFF
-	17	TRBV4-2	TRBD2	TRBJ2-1	TGTGCCAGCAGCCAAGCTCGTGGACTAGCGGGATGGAATGAGCAGTTCTTC	CASSQARGLAGWNEQFF
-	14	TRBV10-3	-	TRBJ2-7	TGTGCCATCAGGCCAGACCTAGGCTCCTACGAGCAGTACTTC	CAIRPDLGSYEQYF
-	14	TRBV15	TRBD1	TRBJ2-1	TGTGCCACCAGCAGGAAAAGGGGGCACCGTGAGCAGTTCTTC	CATSRKRGHREQFF
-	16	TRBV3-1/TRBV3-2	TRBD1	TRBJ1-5	TGTGCCAGCAGCCAAGGGTCATACAGGGGAGATCAGCCCCAGCATTTT	CASSQGSYRGDQPQHF
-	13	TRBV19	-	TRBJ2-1	TGTGCCAGTAGTATTTCAGGGGCCAGTGAGCAGTTCTTC	CASSISGASEQFF
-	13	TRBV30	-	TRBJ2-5	TGTGCCTGGAGTAGGGACACCCAAGAGACCCAGTACTTC	CAWSRDTQETQYF
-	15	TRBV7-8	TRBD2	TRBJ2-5	TGTGCCAGCAGCATGGGACTAGCGGGAAAAGAGACCCAGTACTTC	CASSMGLAGKETQYF
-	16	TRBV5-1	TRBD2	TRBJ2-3	TGCGCCAGCAGCTTGGGATCGGCGGGAGTCACAGATACGCAGTATTTT	CASSLGSAGVTDTQYF